Listed here are 29 T cell receptor beta chains from one sample, sequenced in a study of Ad26.COV2.S vaccination and SARS-CoV-2 variants. The treatment: roughly 18 received Ad26.COV2.S at low or high dose, single or two shots; about 5 received placebo; per-sample allocation not given. The samples date from day 63 after the first vaccine or placebo injection. TCRdb's copy holds only in-frame clones and misses some; the assay was immunoSEQ multiplex PCR. Of 300,000 to 400,000 clones detected, about 86% appear once; the ten largest clones hold more than 1.5%. Sample: peripheral blood, taken in a trial of Ad26.COV2.S vaccine versus placebo. These receptors were collected from a person aged 18-65 years who received the Ad26.COV2.S COVID-19 vaccine or a placebo.

Only a few counts were recorded for this clone. The rearrangement uses TRBV11-2 and TRBJ2-2, with D perhaps given as TRBD1 or TRBD2 (5 bases each). Germline V lookup: CDR1 SGHAT, CDR2 FQNNGV. V dropped 5 bases and J dropped 1 base, with 17 bases sitting between them. The CDR3 length is 17 residues. The CDR3 nucleotides read TGTGCCAGCAGCCAAGGGACCGCTACAATGAACACCGGGGAGCTGTTTTTT. Translation gives CASSQGTATMNTGELFF. Looking up the rest from reference TRBV11-2 and TRBJ2-2 gives the full variable domain: EAGVAQSPRYKIIEKRQSVAFWCNPISGHATLYWYQQILGQGPKLLIQFQNNGVVDDSQLPKDRFSAERLKGVDSTLKIQPAKLEDSAVYLCASSQGTATMNTGELFFGEGSRLTVL.

The chain combines TRBV29-1 with TRBJ1-2; tentatively, D is TRBD1 (6 bases). The V gene lost 6 bases and the J gene lost 4 bases, with 12 bases spanning the gap. Germline V CDR1 and CDR2: SQVTM, ANQGSEA. The CDR3 is made up of 12 amino acids. CDR3 coding DNA: TGCAGCGTCCCGGGGGCCTTCTATGGCTACACCTTC. Translating it yields CSVPGAFYGYTF.

This chain joins TRBV5-1 and TRBJ1-3; 9 positions agree with TRBD1. V lost 4 bases to trimming and J lost 3 bases; unmatched junction nucleotides: 5. Germline CDR1 is SGHRS and CDR2 is YFSETQ. The CDR3 has 15 residues. CDR3 coding DNA: TGCGCCAGCAGCATAGGACAGGGGAGTGGAAACACCATATATTTT. Amino acids: CASSIGQGSGNTIYF. Complete variable domain (other parts from reference TRBV5-1 and TRBJ1-3): KAGVTQTPRYLIKTRGQQVTLSCSPISGHRSVSWYQQTPGQGLQFLFEYFSETQRNKGNFPGRFSGRQFSNSRSEMNVSTLELGDSALYLCASSIGQGSGNTIYFGEGSWLTVV.

V usage is TRBV13 and J usage is TRBJ2-7; 11 bases map to TRBD2. The CDR3 sequence is 18 residues long. Looked up from germline, CDR1 is PRHDT and CDR2 is FYEKMQ (reference sequence). J gave up 1 base and V 0 bases, and 8 bases lay outside the gene matches. The CDR3 here is CASSLGLSTSGVSYEQYF. The CDR3 DNA reads as TGTGCCAGCAGCTTAGGCCTCTCGACTAGCGGGGTTTCCTACGAGCAGTACTTC.

The chain uses TRBV7-9 and TRBJ1-2; tentative D call: TRBD1 (6 bases). This CDR3 has 14 residues. V was cut by 5 bases and J by 4 bases, with 14 bases left in between. Germline CDR1 reads SEHNR; CDR2 reads FQNEAQ (reference sequence). The CDR3 protein is CASSPNGGGYGYTF. The CDR3 DNA follows: TGTGCCAGCAGCCCTAACGGGGGCGGCTATGGCTACACCTTC.

This rearrangement joins TRBV30 to TRBJ1-4; D is ambiguous. V shed 2 bases and J shed 8 bases, with 15 bases lying between them. The CDR3 runs 14 residues. The germline CDR1 and CDR2 sequences are GTSNPN and SVGIG (reference sequence). The CDR3 nucleotides read TGTGCCTGGAGTCCCACCCGGGTGATAGAAAAACTGTTTTTT. It is translated as CAWSPTRVIEKLFF. Full variable domain (missing parts from reference TRBV30 and TRBJ1-4): SQTIHQWPATLVQPVGSPLSLECTVEGTSNPNLYWYRQAAGRGLQLLFYSVGIGQISSEVPQNLSASRPQDRQFILSSKKLLLSDSGFYLCAWSPTRVIEKLFFGSGTQLSVL.

The V gene is TRBV10-1, the J gene TRBJ2-7, with TRBD1 as a possible D gene (6 bases). The CDR3 is 13 amino acids. Trimming took off 6 bases at V and 4 bases at J, with 13 bases between the two ends. In germline, CDR1 is WNHNN, CDR2 SYGVQD (reference sequence). The CDR3 reads CASSGDTPYEQYF. The CDR3 coding sequence is TGCGCCAGCAGCGGGGACACGCCGTACGAGCAGTACTTC.

The chain combines TRBV15 with TRBJ1-2; 7 bases line up with TRBD1. CDR3 size: 14 residues. From germline, CDR1 is LNHNV and CDR2 YYDKDF (reference sequence). After removal of 6 bases from V and 0 bases from J, the junction contained 4 bases not matched to a gene. The CDR3 is CATRRDRANYGYTF. DNA of the CDR3: TGTGCCACCAGGCGTGACAGGGCTAACTATGGCTACACCTTC.

The table lists this clone with a few counts. The V gene is TRBV4-2, the J gene TRBJ2-2, with 8 bases fitting TRBD2. This CDR3 has 16 residues. Per the germline V gene, CDR1 is LGHNA and CDR2 is YNFKEQ. After removal of 1 base from V and 6 bases from J, the junction contained 7 bases not matched to a gene. The CDR3 region is CASSQGTSQVAGELFF. CDR3 DNA sequence: TGTGCCAGCAGCCAAGGGACTAGCCAGGTAGCCGGGGAGCTGTTTTTT.

In this sample, this clone turned up once. The CDR3 here is CAWPGAIDGYTF. CDR3 in DNA: TGTGCCTGGCCGGGGGCTATTGATGGCTACACCTTC. The V call is TRBV30, the J call TRBJ1-2; D might be TRBD1 (6 bases). Germline CDR1 GTSNPN, CDR2 SVGIG (reference sequence). The length of the CDR3 is 12 residues. V lost 5 bases to trimming and J lost 6 bases, with 13 bases between them.

The chain has TRBV6-2 or TRBV6-3 and TRBJ2-3; D gene uncertain. This CDR3 has 17 amino acids. Trimming took off 2 bases at V and 1 base at J, with 16 bases between the two ends. Germline V gene sequence: CDR1 MNHEY, CDR2 SVGEGT. CDR3 in amino acids: CASSYPVGAPRTDTQYF. CDR3 sequence (DNA): TGTGCCAGCAGTTACCCCGTAGGAGCCCCCCGCACAGATACGCAGTATTTT.

This chain links TRBV19 with TRBJ2-7, with a tentative D call TRBD1 (6 bases). CDR1 is LNHDA, CDR2 SQIVND, per germline (reference sequence). The V end lost 8 bases, the J end lost 9 bases, and 20 bases lay between the germline ends. The CDR3 totals 13 residues. CDR3 sequence (DNA): TGTGCCAGTTGCAAGAACAGGGAAGGGGTGCAGTACTTC. Residues: CASCKNREGVQYF. Full variable domain (rest looked up from reference TRBV19 and TRBJ2-7): DGGITQSPKYLFRKEGQNVTLSCEQNLNHDAMYWYRQDPGQGLRLIYYSQIVNDFQKGDIAEGYSVSREKKESFPLTVTSAQKNPTAFYLCASCKNREGVQYFGPGTRLTVT.

J is TRBJ2-1 and V is TRBV5-1, with 11 bases aligning to TRBD1. Germline V lookup: CDR1 SGHRS, CDR2 YFSETQ. This CDR3 spans 14 amino acids. The junction had 2 bases not matched to a gene; V was cut back by 6 bases and J by 3 bases. CDR3 loop: CASKGTGGYNEQFF. The CDR3 DNA reads TGCGCCAGCAAGGGGACAGGGGGCTACAATGAGCAGTTCTTC.

This sequence joins TRBV7-2 and TRBJ2-3; 7 bases are shared with TRBD2. This CDR3 contains 16 residues. Germline assignment: CDR1 SGHTA and CDR2 FQGNSA. V trimming: 1 base; J trimming: 11 bases; junction bases outside the gene matches: 15. The CDR3 DNA sequence: TGTGCCAGCAGCTTAGGTGCGGGGGTGGGGAAGATTAAGCAGTATTTT. This gives the protein CASSLGAGVGKIKQYF. The full variable domain, completed using reference TRBV7-2 and TRBJ2-3, is GAGVSQSPSNKVTEKGKDVELRCDPISGHTALYWYRQSLGQGLEFLIYFQGNSAPDKSGLPSDRFSAERTGGSVSTLTIQRTQQEDSAVYLCASSLGAGVGKIKQYFGPGTRLTVL.

The chain couples TRBV9 to TRBJ2-7; TRBD1 matches at 9 bases. The CDR3 totals 16 residues. V lost 0 bases, J lost 5 bases, and 9 bases stayed unmatched. Germline V gene sequence: CDR1 SGDLS, CDR2 YYNGEE. The CDR3 loop is CASSVGLGTGFNEQYF. Written as DNA, the CDR3 is TGTGCCAGCAGCGTAGGACTCGGGACAGGGTTCAACGAGCAGTACTTC.

The V and J genes are TRBV29-1 and TRBJ1-1; the D is unclear. Germline lookup yields CDR1 SQVTM and CDR2 ANQGSEA. This CDR3 comprises 14 residues. V lost 4 bases to trimming and J lost 1 base, with 13 bases between them. The CDR3 sequence: CSVVAGGENTEAFF. The DNA of the CDR3 is TGCAGCGTTGTGGCGGGCGGGGAGAACACTGAAGCTTTCTTT. The complete variable domain, with remaining parts taken from reference TRBV29-1 and TRBJ1-1, reads SAVISQKPSRDICQRGTSLTIQCQVDSQVTMMFWYRQQPGQSLTLIATANQGSEATYESGFVIDKFPISRPNLTFSTLTVSNMSPEDSSIYLCSVVAGGENTEAFFGQGTRLTVV.

This chain uses TRBV24-1 with TRBJ1-1; the D gene is possibly TRBD1 (5 bases). The germline V and J ends were trimmed by 9 bases and 4 bases, with 14 bases remaining between them. Germline loops: CDR1 KGHDR, CDR2 SFDVKD. This CDR3 region has 13 residues. The CDR3 DNA is TGTGCCACCGAGGGACGGGGGGTCACTGAAGCTTTCTTT. Translation gives CATEGRGVTEAFF.

This clone came up once. CDR3 amino acids: CASSNLLAGGLGAQYF. CDR3 DNA: TGTGCCAGCAGCAATCTACTAGCGGGGGGACTTGGGGCGCAGTATTTT. The chain uses TRBV7-2 and TRBJ2-3, with 12 bases aligning to TRBD2. Germline trimming cut 5 bases from V and 10 bases from J; bases unmatched to any gene: 13. There are 16 residues in the CDR3. Germline V gives CDR1 SGHTA, CDR2 FQGNSA. Full variable domain (missing parts from reference TRBV7-2 and TRBJ2-3): GAGVSQSPSNKVTEKGKDVELRCDPISGHTALYWYRQSLGQGLEFLIYFQGNSAPDKSGLPSDRFSAERTGGSVSTLTIQRTQQEDSAVYLCASSNLLAGGLGAQYFGPGTRLTVL.

The chain joins TRBV20-1 to TRBJ1-1, with no clear D. The germline V gene encodes CDR1 DFQATT and CDR2 SNEGSKA (reference sequence). This CDR3 comprises 10 residues. The CDR3 sequence: CRAANTEAFF. The CDR3 DNA is TGCAGAGCCGCGAACACTGAAGCTTTCTTT.

This clone was seen just once. V gene TRBV19 combines with J gene TRBJ2-4; D may be TRBD1 (6 bases). Germline lookup yields CDR1 LNHDA and CDR2 SQIVND (reference sequence). The V and J ends lost 3 bases and 0 bases respectively, with 12 bases between them. The CDR3 contains 16 residues. The CDR3: CASSIRDTKAKNIQYF. The CDR3 DNA follows: TGTGCCAGTAGTATTCGGGACACCAAAGCCAAAAACATTCAGTACTTC.

A few counts support this clone. The J gene is TRBJ1-5, the V gene TRBV10-2; maybe TRBD1 (6 bases). V lost 6 bases, J lost 6 bases, and 21 bases lay in between. Germline V gives CDR1 WSHSY, CDR2 SAAADI. There are 16 residues in the CDR3. The DNA of the CDR3 is TGCGCCAGCAGCCCGTTGCAATCGGGGGCCGGTCAGCCCCAGCATTTT. Protein: CASSPLQSGAGQPQHF.

In DNA, the CDR3 is TGTGCCAGCAGCCAAGTTTCCGGGATCGGCGGCTACACCTTC. Translation gives CASSQVSGIGGYTF. The V and J genes are TRBV3-1 (or the pseudogene TRBV3-2) and TRBJ1-2; no firm D call. Looked up from germline, CDR1 is LGHDT and CDR2 is YNNKEL (reference sequence). The V end lost 1 base, the J end lost 8 bases, and 14 bases lay between the germline ends. The CDR3 is 14 amino acids.

V and J are TRBV25-1 and TRBJ1-6; D gene ambiguous. Germline V gene lookup returns CDR1 MGHDK and CDR2 SYGVNS. This CDR3 has 13 amino acids. The ends were cut back, 2 bases at V and 9 bases at J, with 8 bases in the middle. The CDR3 DNA reads as TGTGCCAGCAGTGAACTTGGGAGTTCACCCCTCCACTTT. Encoded protein: CASSELGSSPLHF.

This clone was observed a single time. The V call is TRBV5-1, the J call TRBJ2-1; 11 bases align to TRBD2. Unmatched junction bases numbered 6, after V lost 5 bases and J lost 2 bases. Germline CDR1 SGHRS, CDR2 YFSETQ. The CDR3 covers 16 residues. The CDR3 is CASRMGLAVAYNEQFF. CDR3 in DNA: TGCGCCAGCAGGATGGGACTAGCGGTCGCCTACAATGAGCAGTTCTTC.

This clone showed up just a few times. The chain couples TRBV6-2 or TRBV6-3 to TRBJ2-7, with 11 bases matching TRBD2. The V gene's germline CDR1 is MNHEY and CDR2 SVGEGT. The V and J ends lost 0 bases and 3 bases, in that order; junction bases with no gene match: 16. This CDR3 comprises 20 residues. In DNA, the CDR3 is TGTGCCAGCAGTTACTCGTCGGCTAAACCGGGACTAGCGGATGACTACGAGCAGTACTTC. Its protein is CASSYSSAKPGLADDYEQYF.

J is TRBJ1-2 and V is TRBV2; D call uncertain. The germline V and J ends were trimmed by 2 bases and 3 bases, with 13 bases remaining between them. The germline gives CDR1 SNHLY, CDR2 FYNNEI. The CDR3 is 15 residues long. CDR3: CASSESGDVDYGYTF. In nucleotides, the CDR3 is TGTGCCAGCAGTGAATCCGGGGATGTTGACTATGGCTACACCTTC.

The chain has TRBV27 and TRBJ2-1; D may be TRBD1 or TRBD2 (6 bases each). The germline gives CDR1 MNHEY, CDR2 SMNVEV (reference sequence). The CDR3 runs to 17 residues. The V gene lost 7 bases and the J gene lost 0 bases, with 19 bases spanning the gap. CDR3: CASTGVGGPSSYNEQFF. In DNA form, the CDR3 reads TGTGCCAGCACGGGAGTTGGGGGCCCCAGCTCCTACAATGAGCAGTTCTTC.

CDR3 coding DNA: TGTGCCAGCAGCCCCCCCGGCTCTGGAAACACCATATATTTT. Translating gives CASSPPGSGNTIYF. V usage is TRBV25-1 and J usage is TRBJ1-3; D gene uncertain. The CDR3 length is 14 residues. The V end lost 6 bases, the J end lost 0 bases, and 9 bases lay between the germline ends. CDR1 MGHDK and CDR2 SYGVNS come from the germline V gene.

CDR3 coding DNA: TGTGCCAGCAGTTTATATAGGGAGCGCAAAAACATTCAGTACTTC. Translating it yields CASSLYRERKNIQYF. The V and J genes are TRBV27 and TRBJ2-4; tentative D call: TRBD2 (5 bases). Trimming took off 1 base at V and 3 bases at J, with 10 bases between the two ends. Germline assignment: CDR1 MNHEY and CDR2 SMNVEV (reference sequence). The CDR3 loop spans 15 amino acids.